One sample yielded the 18 T cell receptor beta chains listed below, sequenced in a study of type 1 regulatory T cells (TCRdb year 2021). TCRdb shows the sequencer as Illumina MiSeq. TCRdb's own reprocessing of the public reads used fastp at Q25 and MiXCR and kept productive beta chains. Every CDR3 protein is listed once, alongside the most common genes and DNA of its rows. This sample has around 65,000 distinct CDR3 sequences in its table, and approximately 50% of those were observed once. The ten largest clones capture about 2% of the sample. No antigen is known for these receptors. The sequenced sample consisted of cultured non-Tr1 T cells, either the whole culture or a sorted T cell fraction (not recorded which). The cell subset or site label on this specimen signifies: non-Tr1 population from the T-allo10 product. These receptors were collected from a human donor in good health.

This clonotype was seen at least ten times. V gene TRBV9 combines with J gene TRBJ2-5; D tentatively reads TRBD1 or TRBD2 (5 bases each). The CDR3 extends over 15 amino acids. Trimming took off 0 bases at V and 5 bases at J, with 14 bases between the two ends. CDR1 SGDLS and CDR2 YYNGEE come from the germline V gene. The CDR3 DNA reads TGTGCCAGCAGCGTAGCTACTGGGACGGTGGAGACCCAGTACTTC. This translates into CASSVATGTVETQYF.

The CDR3 spells CASSKQRNTEAFF. The DNA of the CDR3 is TGTGCCAGTAGTAAACAACGGAACACTGAAGCTTTCTTT. This chain uses TRBV19 with TRBJ1-1, with D hard to call. Trimming took 4 bases from V and 1 from J, leaving 7 bases between them. Germline V gene lookup returns CDR1 LNHDA and CDR2 SQIVND (reference sequence). The CDR3 consists of 13 residues.

The V and J genes are TRBV20-1 and TRBJ1-5; D unresolved. The CDR3 is 14 residues long. Trimming pared 6 bases from V and 0 bases from J, leaving 12 bases between. Looked up from germline, CDR1 is DFQATT and CDR2 is SNEGSKA (reference sequence). CDR3 nucleotide sequence: TGCAGTGCCGAAGCTATAACTAGCAATCAGCCCCAGCATTTT. Translated, it gives CSAEAITSNQPQHF.

This clonotype was counted a few times. The V and J genes are TRBV5-1 and TRBJ2-3; possibly TRBD1 for D (5 bases). The CDR3 is 14 residues long. V was cut by 2 bases and J by 0 bases, with 7 bases left in between. In germline, CDR1 is SGHRS, CDR2 YFSETQ. The CDR3 DNA reads TGCGCCAGCAGCTTAGGGGTCAGCACAGATACGCAGTATTTT. It is translated as CASSLGVSTDTQYF.

This chain uses TRBV6-5 with TRBJ1-2; 12 nucleotides agree with TRBD1. The V gene end was trimmed by 6 bases and the J gene end by 4 bases; junction bases not matched to a gene: 3. CDR3 length equals 14 residues. Germline loops: CDR1 MNHEY, CDR2 SVGAGI. The CDR3 protein is CASRPGQGAYGYTF. The CDR3 DNA is TGTGCCAGCAGACCGGGACAGGGGGCCTATGGCTACACCTTC.

The CDR3 sequence: CASSLAGGTSGGKTQYF. The CDR3 region has the DNA TGTGCCAGCAGCTTAGCAGGGGGGACTAGCGGCGGAAAGACCCAGTACTTC. J is TRBJ2-5 and V is TRBV7-2, with 11 bases matching TRBD2. J lost 6 bases, V lost 0 bases, and 9 bases had no gene match. Looked up from germline, CDR1 is SGHTA and CDR2 is FQGNSA. There are 17 residues in the CDR3.

The sample holds one count of this clonotype. The V and J genes are TRBV12-3 or TRBV12-4 and TRBJ2-2, with 10 bases matching TRBD2. Trimming at V came to 7 bases and at J to 0 bases, leaving 20 bases not matched to a gene. The CDR3 has 21 amino acids. This CDR3 reads CASTSSWLAGAGDANTGELFF. In nucleotides, the CDR3 is TGTGCCAGCACCTCAAGCTGGCTAGCGGGGGCGGGAGACGCGAACACCGGGGAGCTGTTTTTT.

The rearrangement links TRBV20-1 to TRBJ2-3; TRBD1 aligns across 7 bases. V gave up 5 bases and J gave up 4 bases; unmatched junction bases: 6. CDR3 size: 13 residues. Germline V CDR1 and CDR2: DFQATT, SNEGSKA (reference sequence). CDR3 sequence (DNA): TGCAGTGCTCCTCTGAGGGGGCCAGATACGCAGTATTTT. This codes for CSAPLRGPDTQYF.

This rearrangement joins TRBV24-1 to TRBJ2-1; TRBD1 matches at 8 bases. The CDR3 is 12 amino acids. Germline V CDR1 and CDR2: KGHDR, SFDVKD. J lost 15 bases, V lost 4 bases, and 7 bases had no gene match. The CDR3 loop reads CATSEPGTGMFF. The CDR3 DNA reads TGTGCCACCAGTGAACCTGGGACAGGTATGTTCTTC.

This clonotype was recorded once. The CDR3 nucleotides read TGCGCCAGCAGCTCCCGGACAGGGGAGACCCAGTACTTC. Translated: CASSSRTGETQYF. The chain employs TRBV5-1 and TRBJ2-5; 8 bases agree with TRBD1. The V segment lost 3 bases and the J segment 5 bases; nucleotides outside the gene matches: 3. The CDR3 is 13 amino acids. CDR1 is SGHRS, CDR2 YFSETQ, per germline.

This clonotype has more than one count but fewer than ten. DNA of the CDR3: TGTGCCAGCAGCTTGGGGACAGGGAGTATATACGAGCAGTACTTC. Amino acid sequence: CASSLGTGSIYEQYF. The chain joins TRBV7-2 to TRBJ2-7, with 9 bases matching TRBD1. Germline V gene sequence: CDR1 SGHTA, CDR2 FQGNSA. CDR3 length equals 15 residues. V shed 3 bases and J 4 bases; nucleotides not matched to a gene: 7.

J is TRBJ2-1 and V is TRBV20-1, with 9 positions matching TRBD2. Trimming cost V 4 bases and J 6 bases; bases outside gene matches: 13. This CDR3 has 16 amino acids. Germline V gives CDR1 DFQATT, CDR2 SNEGSKA (reference sequence). The DNA of the CDR3 is TGCAGTGCTATAGGTAGAGCGGGGGGCCAGGTCAATGAGCAGTTCTTC. Its translation is CSAIGRAGGQVNEQFF.

This chain joins TRBV30 and TRBJ1-1; 7 bases fit TRBD1. The J segment lost 5 bases and the V segment lost 3 bases, leaving 9 bases of the junction unmatched. Germline CDR1 GTSNPN, CDR2 SVGIG (reference sequence). The CDR3 covers 14 residues. The CDR3 protein is CAWRADRVRTEAFF. CDR3 in DNA: TGTGCCTGGAGGGCTGACAGGGTTCGAACTGAAGCTTTCTTT. Full variable domain (remainder filled in from reference TRBV30 and TRBJ1-1): SQTIHQWPATLVQPVGSPLSLECTVEGTSNPNLYWYRQAAGRGLQLLFYSVGIGQISSEVPQNLSASRPQDRQFILSSKKLLLSDSGFYLCAWRADRVRTEAFFGQGTRLTVV.

This chain connects TRBV2 to TRBJ2-2; TRBD1 agrees at 7 bases. The V and J ends lost 5 bases and 1 base, in that order; junction bases with no gene match: 4. Germline assignment: CDR1 SNHLY and CDR2 FYNNEI. The CDR3 is 15 amino acids. CDR3 nucleotides: TGTGCCAGCAGTCAGACAGGGATGAACACCGGGGAGCTGTTTTTT. Translated: CASSQTGMNTGELFF.

On this clonotype itself: This is likely a read error, given that the CDR3 carries no conserved phenylalanine or tryptophan at its end. The V and J genes are TRBV2 and TRBJ2-7, with a possible D match to TRBD2 (6 bases). Germline V CDR1 and CDR2: SNHLY, FYNNEI. This CDR3 is 15 amino acids long. V was shortened by 0 bases and J by 5 bases, with 14 bases between the two germline ends. The CDR3 loop is CASSEAPEGSHEQYS. CDR3 coding DNA: TGTGCCAGCAGTGAAGCGCCGGAGGGGTCCCACGAGCAGTACTCC.

The CDR3 DNA reads TGTGCCAGCAGTAAACAGCTGGCATATGGCTACACCTTC. Protein sequence: CASSKQLAYGYTF. The genes are TRBV12-3 or TRBV12-4 and TRBJ1-2; D ambiguous. Trimming removed 5 bases at V and 5 bases at J, with 12 bases between. The CDR3 is 13 amino acids.

The rearrangement links TRBV3-1 to TRBJ1-1; D ambiguous. Germline CDR1 reads LGHDT; CDR2 reads YNNKEL (reference sequence). CDR3 length equals 15 residues. Deletions cut 4 bases from V and 1 base from J, with 13 bases between. The DNA for the CDR3 is TGTGCCAGCAGCCCCTCGGTACCCCAGAACACTGAAGCTTTCTTT. Translated: CASSPSVPQNTEAFF.

CDR3 region: CASSLGENLANYGYTF. The CDR3 nucleotides read TGTGCCAGCAGCTTAGGGGAGAATCTAGCTAACTATGGCTACACCTTC. The chain uses TRBV11-2 and TRBJ1-2; D gene unclear. This CDR3 has 16 residues. Germline V gene lookup returns CDR1 SGHAT and CDR2 FQNNGV. V lost 1 base and J 0 bases, leaving 12 bases between the germline ends.